These 4 T cell receptor beta chains originate from one sample sequenced in a study of T cell responses to AZD1222 COVID-19 vaccine. Produced via immunoSEQ multiplex PCR; TCRdb's table is partial and in-frame only. Here the sample spans tens of thousands of clones, about 89% being singletons. The sample here was peripheral blood, taken 28 days after the second dose of the MenACWY control vaccine. The receptor set was obtained from an adult who received the MenACWY meningococcal vaccine as a control.

The V gene is TRBV19, the J gene TRBJ1-5; tentative D call: TRBD1 (6 bases). The germline V gene encodes CDR1 LNHDA and CDR2 SQIVND (reference sequence). This CDR3 region has 15 residues. Trimming took off 5 bases at V and 0 bases at J, with 11 bases between the two ends. Here the CDR3 reads CASSSRTASNQPQHF. The CDR3 DNA reads TGTGCCAGTAGTTCTCGGACAGCTAGCAATCAGCCCCAGCATTTT.

The chain couples TRBV6-5 to TRBJ2-7; the D gene is possibly TRBD1 (6 bases). This CDR3 region has 13 residues. CDR1 and CDR2 (germline): MNHEY, SVGAGI. Trimming stripped 8 bases from V and 0 bases from J, with 11 bases between. This CDR3 reads CASLRDNSYEQYF. The CDR3 DNA sequence: TGTGCCAGCCTCCGGGACAACTCCTACGAGCAGTACTTC.

V usage is TRBV12-3 or TRBV12-4 and J usage is TRBJ2-3, with D possibly matching TRBD2 (5 bases). The CDR3 is made up of 13 amino acids. Trimming removed 2 bases at V and 5 bases at J, with 8 bases between. The CDR3 here is CASSLLGGDTQYF. In DNA form, the CDR3 reads TGTGCCAGCAGTTTACTAGGAGGAGATACGCAGTATTTT.

This chain uses TRBV4-3 with TRBJ1-2, with 10 positions matching TRBD1. Germline values: CDR1 LGHNA, CDR2 YSLEER. Trimming cost V 6 bases and J 6 bases; bases outside gene matches: 7. The CDR3 length is 14 residues. In DNA form, the CDR3 reads TGCGCCAGCAGTCTCGGACAGGGGGGTGATGGCTACACCTTC. Translation: CASSLGQGGDGYTF.